These 18 T cell receptor beta chains share one sample of origin, sequenced in a study of blood T cell repertoires in COVID-19. The protocol was immunoSEQ multiplex PCR, while the TCRdb copy is restricted to in-frame clones and leaves out a portion. Of some 270,000 clones in the sample, approximately 91% were seen once. The sample was peripheral blood. Receptors originate from a man in his forties or fifties with acute or convalescent COVID-19.

The chain employs TRBV6-2 or TRBV6-3 and TRBJ1-6; TRBD1 agrees at 7 bases. Germline V CDR1 and CDR2: MNHEY, SVGEGT. The CDR3 consists of 17 residues. Trimming removed 6 bases from V and 9 bases from J; junction bases left unmatched: 17. This CDR3 is CASSPSPPRQGGSPLHF. The CDR3 coding sequence is TGTGCCAGCAGCCCTTCCCCTCCTCGACAGGGAGGTTCACCCCTCCACTTT.

The chain carries TRBV3-1 (or the pseudogene TRBV3-2) and TRBJ2-7, with D unclear. Germline assignment: CDR1 LGHDT and CDR2 YNNKEL (reference sequence). This CDR3 has 15 residues. V was shortened by 0 bases and J by 3 bases, with 12 bases between the two germline ends. CDR3 sequence reads: CASSQERWSSYEQYF. CDR3 coding DNA: TGTGCCAGCAGCCAAGAGCGCTGGAGTAGCTACGAGCAGTACTTC.

The chain is built from TRBV14 and TRBJ1-1; possible D gene TRBD1, 5 bases. The germline V gene encodes CDR1 SGHDN and CDR2 FVKESK. CDR3 size: 14 residues. Trimming left V 0 bases short and J 8 bases short, with 13 bases between. Here the CDR3 DNA reads TGTGCCAGCAGCCAAGATCTCAGGGCTGGGGAAGCTTTCTTT. It is translated as CASSQDLRAGEAFF.

The chain combines TRBV11-1 with TRBJ1-1; D unresolved. Germline V lookup: CDR1 SGHAT, CDR2 FQDESV (reference sequence). V was shortened by 6 bases and J by 4 bases, with 15 bases between the two germline ends. This CDR3 has 14 amino acids. DNA for the CDR3: TGTGCCAGCAGTTTCAGGAGGGAGATCACTGAAGCTTTCTTT. This codes for CASSFRREITEAFF. Based on the CDR3 plus reference TRBV11-1 and TRBJ1-1, the full variable domain is EAEVAQSPRYKITEKSQAVAFWCDPISGHATLYWYRQILGQGPELLVQFQDESVVDDSQLPKDRFSAERLKGVDSTLKIQPAELGDSAMYLCASSFRREITEAFFGQGTRLTVV.

This chain connects TRBV3-1 (or the pseudogene TRBV3-2) to TRBJ2-7; 9 nucleotides agree with TRBD2. The germline V gene has CDR1 LGHDT and CDR2 YNNKEL (reference sequence). Trimming at V came to 3 bases and at J to 2 bases, leaving 11 bases not matched to a gene. The CDR3 has 17 residues. In DNA, the CDR3 is TGTGCCAGCAGCCAGGGGATTGGCGGGGGGGGAGCCTACGAGCAGTACTTC. It codes for CASSQGIGGGGAYEQYF.

This rearrangement joins TRBV12-5 to TRBJ2-7; tentative D call: TRBD1 (6 bases). V lost 7 bases, J lost 2 bases, and 15 bases lay in between. This CDR3 is 14 amino acids long. Germline values: CDR1 LGHNT, CDR2 FRNRAP. The CDR3 region is CASVWGTGTYEQYF. In DNA form, the CDR3 reads TGTGCTAGTGTTTGGGGCACAGGGACCTACGAGCAGTACTTC.

The rearrangement joins TRBV30 to TRBJ1-2; D call uncertain. Trimming cost V 0 bases and J 8 bases, with 10 bases left between them. CDR1 and CDR2 from the germline V gene are GTSNPN and SVGIG (reference sequence). The CDR3 is made up of 12 amino acids. CDR3 sequence (DNA): TGTGCCTGGAGTGTACAAACCGGGGGCTACACCTTC. It is translated as CAWSVQTGGYTF.

The chain links TRBV7-3 to TRBJ1-2; D unresolved. CDR3 length equals 13 residues. Trimming took off 1 base at V and 6 bases at J, with 9 bases between the two ends. Germline V gene lookup returns CDR1 SGHTA and CDR2 FQGTGA. The CDR3 spells CASSLIGGDGYTF. In nucleotides, the CDR3 is TGTGCCAGCAGCTTAATAGGCGGCGATGGCTACACCTTC.

V is TRBV27 and J is TRBJ2-1, with TRBD2 identical over 8 bases. CDR1 and CDR2 (germline): MNHEY, SMNVEV (reference sequence). The CDR3 consists of 17 residues. V trimming: 5 bases; J trimming: 4 bases; junction bases outside the gene matches: 13. The CDR3 coding sequence is TGTGCCAGCAGTGACCTCATCGGGGGGGTGGGGTACAATGAGCAGTTCTTC. Protein: CASSDLIGGVGYNEQFF.

The rearrangement joins TRBV19 to TRBJ2-6; no clear D. Germline V gene data show CDR1 as LNHDA and CDR2 as SQIVND (reference sequence). This CDR3 comprises 14 residues. Trimming took off 5 bases at V and 1 base at J, with 6 bases between the two ends. The CDR3 sequence is CASSAQSGANVLTF. DNA for the CDR3: TGTGCCAGTAGTGCACAATCTGGGGCCAACGTCCTGACTTTC. The full variable domain, rest sourced from reference TRBV19 and TRBJ2-6, is DGGITQSPKYLFRKEGQNVTLSCEQNLNHDAMYWYRQDPGQGLRLIYYSQIVNDFQKGDIAEGYSVSREKKESFPLTVTSAQKNPTAFYLCASSAQSGANVLTFGAGSRLTVL.

The chain joins TRBV18 to TRBJ1-1, with TRBD1 as a possible D gene (5 bases). Germline V gene sequence: CDR1 KGHSH, CDR2 LQKENI. The CDR3 is 15 residues long. V was shortened by 5 bases and J by 4 bases, with 17 bases between the two germline ends. The CDR3 loop reads CASSSQTGEGTEAFF. The CDR3 region has the DNA TGTGCCAGCTCATCCCAGACGGGGGAAGGCACTGAAGCTTTCTTT.

The CDR3 reads CASSWRGRGSSEQYF. The CDR3 coding sequence is TGTGCCAGCAGCTGGAGGGGCAGGGGGTCAAGCGAGCAGTACTTC. The chain carries TRBV7-9 and TRBJ2-7; possibly TRBD1 for D (7 bases). In germline, CDR1 is SEHNR, CDR2 FQNEAQ (reference sequence). V lost 4 bases to trimming and J lost 6 bases, with 19 bases between them. The CDR3 is made up of 15 amino acids.

The chain joins TRBV14 to TRBJ2-3, with 13 bases lining up with TRBD2. This CDR3 has 15 amino acids. Trimming cost V 8 bases and J 6 bases; bases outside gene matches: 8. Per the germline V gene, CDR1 is SGHDN and CDR2 is FVKESK. In DNA form, the CDR3 reads TGTGCCAGCGGACTAGCGGGGGCCTTCTGGGATACGCAGTATTTT. This sequence encodes CASGLAGAFWDTQYF.

This sequence joins TRBV5-1 and TRBJ1-2; 10 bases are shared with TRBD1. Germline values: CDR1 SGHRS, CDR2 YFSETQ. With 2 bases clipped from V and 6 bases from J, the junction kept 4 bases outside the gene matches. CDR3 length: 14 amino acids. The CDR3 region is CASSFRDRGNGYTF. The CDR3 nucleotides are TGCGCCAGCAGCTTCCGGGACAGGGGAAATGGCTACACCTTC.

The rearrangement uses TRBV30 and TRBJ2-5, with D unclear. This CDR3 region has 12 residues. The ends were cut back, 0 bases at V and 7 bases at J, with 9 bases in the middle. Germline CDR1 and CDR2: GTSNPN and SVGIG (reference sequence). The CDR3 reads CAWSVSGWTQYF. The CDR3, as DNA: TGTGCCTGGAGTGTCTCGGGTTGGACCCAGTACTTC.

Turning to this clone: The junction departs from germline at one end; a sequencing error may be responsible. The chain is built from TRBV3-1 (or the pseudogene TRBV3-2) and TRBJ1-2, with 7 bases that match TRBD1. This CDR3 comprises 11 residues. The germline V gene encodes CDR1 LGHDT and CDR2 YNNKEL (reference sequence). The DNA for the CDR3 is TGTGCCAGCAGCCATGCCGGCGGGACAGACTTC. The encoded protein is CASSHAGGTDF.

This rearrangement joins TRBV4-2 to TRBJ1-2; D might be TRBD1 (5 bases). V was cut by 0 bases and J by 5 bases, with 16 bases left in between. CDR1 is LGHNA and CDR2 is YNFKEQ in the germline V gene. The CDR3 is 16 amino acids. CDR3 sequence reads: CASSQEDGRQSYGYTF. In nucleotides, the CDR3 is TGTGCCAGCAGCCAAGAAGACGGGCGACAGTCTTATGGCTACACCTTC.

This chain links TRBV5-1 with TRBJ2-5, with D possibly being TRBD1 (5 bases). The CDR3 sequence is 14 residues long. Germline V CDR1 and CDR2: SGHRS, YFSETQ. Trimming pared 0 bases from V and 2 bases from J, leaving 8 bases between. The CDR3: CASSLVGVQETQYF. CDR3 DNA sequence: TGCGCCAGCAGCTTGGTAGGGGTTCAAGAGACCCAGTACTTC.